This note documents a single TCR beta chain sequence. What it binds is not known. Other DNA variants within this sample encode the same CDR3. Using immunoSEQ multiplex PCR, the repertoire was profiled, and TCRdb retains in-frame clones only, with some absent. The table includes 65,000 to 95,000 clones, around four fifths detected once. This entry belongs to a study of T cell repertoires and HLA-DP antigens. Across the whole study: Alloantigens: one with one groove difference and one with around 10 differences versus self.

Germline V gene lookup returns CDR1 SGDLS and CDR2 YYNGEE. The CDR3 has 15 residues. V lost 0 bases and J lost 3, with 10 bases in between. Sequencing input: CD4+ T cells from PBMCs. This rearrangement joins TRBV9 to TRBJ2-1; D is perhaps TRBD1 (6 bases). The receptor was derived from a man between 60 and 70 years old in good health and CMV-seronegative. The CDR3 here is CASSVEAGDYNEQFF. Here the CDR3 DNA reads TGTGCCAGCAGCGTAGAGGCAGGGGACTACAATGAGCAGTTCTTC.